Listed below are T cell receptor beta chains from one sample, sequenced in a study of T cell repertoires in cytomegalovirus infection. Their target antigens are unknown. TCRdb re-called the reads with MiXCR, one entry per CDR3 protein. This table holds approximately 990,000 distinct CDR3 sequences, around 32% found once. Sequencing was performed on cultured CD8+ T cells from PBMCs, taken from culture after CMV antigen stimulation. The receptors stem from a human donor in good health (CMV status not recorded). Some clones in this sample may be carry-over from other donors' samples. The CDR3 runs from the conserved cysteine through the conserved F or W. A D gene is named only where the DNA matches it firmly. A row's size may be missing; if present it is once, few, many or a size class.

j_call clone_size d_call v_call cdr3_nt cdr3_aa
TRBJ1-2 few . TRBV7-9 TGTGCCAGCAGCTTATCTGTCTTTTGGCCCCGGGGCGCCTTC CASSLSVFWPRGAF
TRBJ2-1 . TRBD1 TRBV10-1 TGCGCCAGCAGGAGGACAGGGACGGACAATGAGCAGTTCTTC CASRRTGTDNEQFF
TRBJ1-2 few . TRBV28 TGTGCCAGCAGTTCAATAACCTCTAACTATGGCTACACCTTC CASSSITSNYGYTF
TRBJ1-5 . . TRBV12-3/TRBV12-4 TGTGCCAGCAGTTTCCGGACAGCTAATAGCAATCAGCCCCAGCATTTT CASSFRTANSNQPQHF
TRBJ2-6 . . TRBV20-1 TGCAGTGGCGTAAGCTCTGGGGCCAACGTCCTGACTTTC CSGVSSGANVLTF
TRBJ1-1 few . TRBV4-1 TGCGCCAGCAGCCGCCGCGGGGGGAACACTGAAGCTTTCTTT CASSRRGGNTEAFF
TRBJ1-3 . . TRBV19 TGTGCCAGTAGTATCGAGACAGGATCCTATTCTGGAAACACCATATATTTT CASSIETGSYSGNTIYF
TRBJ2-1 few . TRBV2 TGTGCCAACCCCCAGGGCGGCAGCTCCTACAATGAGCAGTTCTTC CANPQGGSSYNEQFF
TRBJ1-1 few . TRBV27 TGTGCCAGCAGCCTAAATATGAAGCACACTGAAGCTTTCTTT CASSLNMKHTEAFF
TRBJ2-2 few . TRBV10-1 TGCGCCAGCAGCGGACAGCCGAACACCGGGGAGCTGTTTTTT CASSGQPNTGELFF
TRBJ2-1 . . TRBV6-1 TGTGCCAGCAGTGAAGCGTACGGGGAGACTTACAATGAGCAGTTCTTC CASSEAYGETYNEQFF
TRBJ2-3 . TRBD2 TRBV19 TGTGCCAGTAGTATAGCCGGGAGGCTTGCAGATACGCAGTATTTT CASSIAGRLADTQYF
TRBJ2-4 few . TRBV7-9 TGTGCCAGCAGCACACCCTCGGGGCAAAACATTCAGTACTTC CASSTPSGQNIQYF
TRBJ2-7 . . TRBV6-1 TGTGCCAGCAGTGAAGCTCTCACGGGTTTACGCGAGCAGTACTTC CASSEALTGLREQYF
TRBJ2-1 few . TRBV7-9 TGTGCCAGCAGCTTACGAGGCCAGGCACCTCACAATGAGCAGTTCTTC CASSLRGQAPHNEQFF
TRBJ2-3 few TRBD2 TRBV6-4 TGTGCCAGCAGTGACTCGACTAGCGGGTGGGCAGATACGCAGTATTTT CASSDSTSGWADTQYF
TRBJ2-3 few . TRBV27 TGTGCCAGCAGTCCCCGGGGGAGACGCACAGATACGCAGTATTTT CASSPRGRRTDTQYF
TRBJ1-2 . . TRBV27 TGTGCCAGCAGTTTAGGGCAAACGAGTGGCTACACCTTC CASSLGQTSGYTF
TRBJ2-3 . . TRBV20-1 TGCAGTGCTAGGGACACCGGCACAGATACGCAGTATTTT CSARDTGTDTQYF
TRBJ1-2 . TRBD1 TRBV6-5 TGTGCCAGCAGTCTTCCCGGACAGGGGCCTTTTGGCTACACCTTC CASSLPGQGPFGYTF
TRBJ2-2 . . TRBV28 TGTGCCAGCAGCCAAACGCTAACTCAAGGCACCGGGGAGCTGTTTTTT CASSQTLTQGTGELFF
TRBJ1-2 few . TRBV7-9 TGTGCCAGCAGCACCGGGCCCAACTATGGCTACACCTTC CASSTGPNYGYTF
TRBJ2-1 . . TRBV7-9 TGTGCCAGCAGCTTAGCGAAGGGTAGCCCGCAGAGAGAAAGCTCCTACAATGAGCAGTTCTTC CASSLAKGSPQRESSYNEQFF
TRBJ1-1 few . TRBV7-9 TGTGCCAGCAGCTTGCTAGGGGATAATACTGAAGCTTTCTTT CASSLLGDNTEAFF
TRBJ1-2 . . TRBV2 TGTGCCAGCCCGGGACGAAGTTATGGCTACACCTTC CASPGRSYGYTF
TRBJ1-2 many TRBD1 TRBV7-6 TGTGCCAGCAGTACTGGACAGGGCTTTTCTGGCTACACCTTC CASSTGQGFSGYTF
TRBJ2-2 . TRBD2 TRBV10-2 TGCGCCAGCAGTGACCTAGCGGTCACCGGGGAGCTGTTTTTT CASSDLAVTGELFF
TRBJ2-3 . . TRBV2 TGTGCCAGTAGTGCTCCGGCAGGGAGCAGAACAGATACGCAGTATTTT CASSAPAGSRTDTQYF
TRBJ2-1 . . TRBV2 TGTGCCAGCAGTGAATTACAGGGAGTTCGCTATGAGCAGTTCTTC CASSELQGVRYEQFF
TRBJ2-7 few . TRBV12-3/TRBV12-4 TGTGCCAGCAGTTTTCGGGTACAGGACACGACCTCCCCGAACCCTCTACTACGGGAGCAGTACTTC CASSFRVQDTTSPNPLLREQYF
TRBJ1-4 many . TRBV7-6 TGTGCCAGCAGCTTAGCGGTAAATGAAAAACTGTTTTTT CASSLAVNEKLFF
TRBJ2-2 . . TRBV2 TGTGCCAGCAGTGAGAAGGAGGAGGCGAACACCGGGGAGCTGTTTTTT CASSEKEEANTGELFF
TRBJ2-1 . . TRBV24-1 TGTGCCACCAGTGACCCTAAGGGGGTCCCGTCCTACAATGAGCAGTTCTTC CATSDPKGVPSYNEQFF
TRBJ2-1 . . TRBV19 TGTGCCAGCTACGACTATGCTGAGCAGTTCTTC CASYDYAEQFF
TRBJ2-7 . . TRBV3-1 TGTGCCAGCAGCCATAATTTGGGAGATCGGTATTACGAGCAGTACTTC CASSHNLGDRYYEQYF
TRBJ2-3 few . TRBV2 TGTGCCAGCATTGTGGGGGCCGATACGCAGTATTTT CASIVGADTQYF
TRBJ2-5 few . TRBV12-3/TRBV12-4 TGTGCCAGCAGTACATCAGAGACCCAGTACTTC CASSTSETQYF
TRBJ1-1 many . TRBV7-2 TGTGCCAGCAGCTTAGAAGGAGCCATGAACACTGAAGCTTTCTTT CASSLEGAMNTEAFF